This T cell receptor (beta chain) was captured by sequencing in a study of shared clonotypes between healthy human individuals. Study-wide findings and caveats: What naive subsets generally showed was a larger estimated richness than memory subsets showed.

V dropped 5 bases and J dropped 3; count of bases not matched to a gene: 15. The CDR3 loop spans 17 amino acids. CDR1 is SEHNR, CDR2 FQNEAQ, per germline (reference sequence). Of note for this clone: Its antigen is still unknown.

An assay was performed, and its level was deep. Authors' data handling: Filtering differed, since immunoSEQ gave only junction sequences and no quality scores. Sequencing was performed with immunoSEQ multiplex PCR; in TCRdb, only in-frame clones are kept and a portion is missing. The V and J calls and clone size were taken over from that table, and D and trimming were inferred from the DNA. This table holds about 550,000 clones, about 95% found once. Positively selected for CCR7, the CD45RO-negative cells used as naive CD8 cells excluded terminally differentiated effector memory CD45RA+ cells. The sequence was collected from a woman in her 30s in good health. J is TRBJ2-7 and V is TRBV7-9, with 8 positions matching TRBD2. Sequenced input: naive CD8+ T cells sorted from blood. The DNA of the CDR3 is TGTGCCAGCAGCCCACCCCTGACGGGAGGGGATTTCTACGAGCAGTACTTC. Translating it yields CASSPPLTGGDFYEQYF.